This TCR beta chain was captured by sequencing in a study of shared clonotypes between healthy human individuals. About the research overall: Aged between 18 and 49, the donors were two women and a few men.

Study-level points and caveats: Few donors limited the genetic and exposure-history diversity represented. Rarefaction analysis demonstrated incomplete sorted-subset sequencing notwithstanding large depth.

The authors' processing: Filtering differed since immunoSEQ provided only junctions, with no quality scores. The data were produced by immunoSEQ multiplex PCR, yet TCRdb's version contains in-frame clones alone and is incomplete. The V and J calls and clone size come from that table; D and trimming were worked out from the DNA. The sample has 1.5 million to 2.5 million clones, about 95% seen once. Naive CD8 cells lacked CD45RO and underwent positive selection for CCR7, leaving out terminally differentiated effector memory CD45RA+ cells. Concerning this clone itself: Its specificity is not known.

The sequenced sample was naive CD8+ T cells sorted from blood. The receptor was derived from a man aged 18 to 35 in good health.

The CDR3 DNA sequence: TGTGCCAGCAGCCAACCCCTCGGACTAGCGGGCAATGGGGCCAACGTCCTGACTTTC. It translates to CASSQPLGLAGNGANVLTF. V and J are TRBV4-2 and TRBJ2-6, with 11 positions matching TRBD2. The CDR3 is 19 residues long. Losses at the gene ends were 2 bases for V and 3 bases for J; bases not matched to a gene: 9. CDR1 is LGHNA and CDR2 is YNFKEQ in the germline V gene.